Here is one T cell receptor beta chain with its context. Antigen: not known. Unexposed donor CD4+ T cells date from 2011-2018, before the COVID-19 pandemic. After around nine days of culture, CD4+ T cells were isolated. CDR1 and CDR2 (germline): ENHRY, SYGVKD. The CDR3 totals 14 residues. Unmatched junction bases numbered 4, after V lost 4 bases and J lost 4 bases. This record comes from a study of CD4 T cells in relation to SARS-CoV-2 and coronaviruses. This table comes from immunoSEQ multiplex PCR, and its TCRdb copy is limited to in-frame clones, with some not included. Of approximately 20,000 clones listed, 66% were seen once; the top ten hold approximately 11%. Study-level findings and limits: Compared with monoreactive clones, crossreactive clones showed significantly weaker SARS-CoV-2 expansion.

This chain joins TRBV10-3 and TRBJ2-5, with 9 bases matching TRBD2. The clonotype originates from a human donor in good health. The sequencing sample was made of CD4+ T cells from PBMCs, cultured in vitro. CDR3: CAISGGGRAETQYF. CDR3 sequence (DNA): TGTGCCATCAGTGGCGGCGGGAGGGCAGAGACCCAGTACTTC.